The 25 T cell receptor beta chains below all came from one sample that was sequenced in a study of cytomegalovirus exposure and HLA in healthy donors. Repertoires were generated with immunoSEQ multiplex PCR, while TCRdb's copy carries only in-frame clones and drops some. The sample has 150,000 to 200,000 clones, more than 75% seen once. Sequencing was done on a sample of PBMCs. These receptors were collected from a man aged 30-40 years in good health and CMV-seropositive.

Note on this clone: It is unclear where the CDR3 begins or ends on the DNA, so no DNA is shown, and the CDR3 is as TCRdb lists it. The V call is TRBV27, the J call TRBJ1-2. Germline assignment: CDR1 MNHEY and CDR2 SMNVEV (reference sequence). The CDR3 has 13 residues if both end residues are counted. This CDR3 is CASSSSFGAGSFF.

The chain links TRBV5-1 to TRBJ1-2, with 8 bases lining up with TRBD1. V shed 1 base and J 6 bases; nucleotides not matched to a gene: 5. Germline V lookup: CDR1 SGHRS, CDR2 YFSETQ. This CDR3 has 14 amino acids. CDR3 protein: CASSLLQGADGYTF. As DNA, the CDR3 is TGCGCCAGCAGCTTGTTGCAGGGGGCAGATGGCTACACCTTC.

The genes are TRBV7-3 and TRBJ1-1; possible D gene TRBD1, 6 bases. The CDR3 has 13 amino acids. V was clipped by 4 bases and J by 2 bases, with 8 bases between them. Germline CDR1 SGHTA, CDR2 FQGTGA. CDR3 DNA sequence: TGTGCCAGCAGCTCACAGGGTAACACTGAAGCTTTCTTT. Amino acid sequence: CASSSQGNTEAFF.

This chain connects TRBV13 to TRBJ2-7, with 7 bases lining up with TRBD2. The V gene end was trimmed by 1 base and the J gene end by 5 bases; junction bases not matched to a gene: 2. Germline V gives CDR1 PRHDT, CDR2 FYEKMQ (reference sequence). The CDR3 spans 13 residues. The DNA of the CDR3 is TGTGCCAGCAGCTTAGTTCGGGGGGACGAGCAGTACTTC. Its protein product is CASSLVRGDEQYF.

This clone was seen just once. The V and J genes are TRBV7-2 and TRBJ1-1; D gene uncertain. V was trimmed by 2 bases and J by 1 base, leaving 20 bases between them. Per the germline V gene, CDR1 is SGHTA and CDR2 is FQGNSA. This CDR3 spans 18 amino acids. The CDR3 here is CASSLWRLRAIGNTEAFF. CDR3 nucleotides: TGTGCCAGCAGCTTATGGCGCCTCCGGGCTATTGGGAACACTGAAGCTTTCTTT.

This CDR3 reads CASTVLTRANYGYTF. In DNA, the CDR3 is TGTGCCAGCACTGTTCTAACCAGAGCTAACTATGGCTACACCTTC. This rearrangement joins TRBV2 to TRBJ1-2; D gene uncertain. V was trimmed by 7 bases and J by 0 bases, leaving 15 bases between them. CDR3 length: 15 residues. Germline CDR1 is SNHLY and CDR2 is FYNNEI.

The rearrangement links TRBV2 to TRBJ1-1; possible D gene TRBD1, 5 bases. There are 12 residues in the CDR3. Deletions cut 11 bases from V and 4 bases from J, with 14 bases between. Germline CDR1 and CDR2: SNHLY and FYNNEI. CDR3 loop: CAFGALSTEAFF. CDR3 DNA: TGTGCCTTCGGGGCCTTGAGCACTGAAGCTTTCTTT.

The CDR3 is CASSMAGGGNQPQHF. CDR3 coding DNA: TGTGCCAGTAGTATGGCTGGGGGTGGCAATCAGCCCCAGCATTTT. The chain combines TRBV19 with TRBJ1-5, with D possibly being TRBD1 (5 bases). Trimming left V 3 bases short and J 2 bases short, with 11 bases between. This CDR3 has 15 amino acids. Germline CDR1 LNHDA, CDR2 SQIVND (reference sequence).

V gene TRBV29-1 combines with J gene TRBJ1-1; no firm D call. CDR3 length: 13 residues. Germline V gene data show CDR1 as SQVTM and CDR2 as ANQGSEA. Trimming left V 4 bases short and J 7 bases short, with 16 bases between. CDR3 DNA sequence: TGCAGCGTTGTGGGAGAGCCGCGAGTTGAAGCTTTCTTT. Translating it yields CSVVGEPRVEAFF.

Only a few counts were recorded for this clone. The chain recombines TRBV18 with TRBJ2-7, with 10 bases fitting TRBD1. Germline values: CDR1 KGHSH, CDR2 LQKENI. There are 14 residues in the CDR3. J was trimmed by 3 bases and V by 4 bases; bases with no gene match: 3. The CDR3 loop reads CASSLTGGIYEQYF. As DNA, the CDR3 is TGTGCCAGCTCACTGACAGGGGGCATCTACGAGCAGTACTTC.

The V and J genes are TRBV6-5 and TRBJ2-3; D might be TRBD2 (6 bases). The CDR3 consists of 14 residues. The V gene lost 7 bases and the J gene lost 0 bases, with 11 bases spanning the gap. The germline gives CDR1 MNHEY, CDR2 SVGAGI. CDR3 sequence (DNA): TGTGCCAGCATCGGCGGGAAAAGCACAGATACGCAGTATTTT. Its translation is CASIGGKSTDTQYF.

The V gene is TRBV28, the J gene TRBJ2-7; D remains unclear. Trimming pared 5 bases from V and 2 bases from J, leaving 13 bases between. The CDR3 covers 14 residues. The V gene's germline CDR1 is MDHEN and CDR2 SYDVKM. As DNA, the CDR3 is TGTGCCAGCAGTCCCCCCGCAGAGACCTACGAGCAGTACTTC. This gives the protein CASSPPAETYEQYF.

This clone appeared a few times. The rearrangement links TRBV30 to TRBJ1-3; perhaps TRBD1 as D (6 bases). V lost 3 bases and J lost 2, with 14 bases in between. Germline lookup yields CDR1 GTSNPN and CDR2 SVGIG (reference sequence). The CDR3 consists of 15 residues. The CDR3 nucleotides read TGTGCCTGGAGCTCCGGGACACGAACTGGAAACACCATATATTTT. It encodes CAWSSGTRTGNTIYF.

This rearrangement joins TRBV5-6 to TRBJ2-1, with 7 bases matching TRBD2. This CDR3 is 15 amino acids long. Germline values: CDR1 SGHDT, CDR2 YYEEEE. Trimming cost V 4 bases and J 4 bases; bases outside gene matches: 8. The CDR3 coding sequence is TGTGCCAGCAGCCTCCGGGACTACCCATACAATGAGCAGTTCTTC. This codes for CASSLRDYPYNEQFF.

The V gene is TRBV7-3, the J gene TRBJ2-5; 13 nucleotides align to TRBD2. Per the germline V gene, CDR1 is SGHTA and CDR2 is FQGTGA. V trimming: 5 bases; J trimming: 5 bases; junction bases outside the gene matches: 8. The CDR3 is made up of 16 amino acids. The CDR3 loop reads CASSQGLAGLAETQYF. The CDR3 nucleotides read TGTGCCAGCAGCCAGGGACTAGCGGGGCTGGCGGAGACCCAGTACTTC.

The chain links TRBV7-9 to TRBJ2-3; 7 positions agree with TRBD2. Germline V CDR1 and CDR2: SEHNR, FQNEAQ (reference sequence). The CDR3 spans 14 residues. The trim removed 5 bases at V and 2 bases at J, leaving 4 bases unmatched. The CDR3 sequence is CASSPSGDTDTQYF. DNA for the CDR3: TGTGCCAGCAGCCCTAGCGGAGACACAGATACGCAGTATTTT.

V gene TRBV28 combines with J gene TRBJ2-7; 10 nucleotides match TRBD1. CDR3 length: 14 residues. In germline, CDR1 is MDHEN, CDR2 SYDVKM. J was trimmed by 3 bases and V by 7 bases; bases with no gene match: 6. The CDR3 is CASIRDRGIYEQYF. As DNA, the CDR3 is TGTGCCAGCATCCGGGACAGGGGCATCTACGAGCAGTACTTC.

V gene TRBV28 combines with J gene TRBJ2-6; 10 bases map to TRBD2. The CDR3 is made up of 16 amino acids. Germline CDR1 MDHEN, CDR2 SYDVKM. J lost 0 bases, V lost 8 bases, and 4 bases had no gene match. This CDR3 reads CASHLAGVSGANVLTF. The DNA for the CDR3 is TGTGCCAGCCACCTAGCGGGGGTCTCTGGGGCCAACGTCCTGACTTTC. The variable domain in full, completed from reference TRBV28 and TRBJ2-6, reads DVKVTQSSRYLVKRTGEKVFLECVQDMDHENMFWYRQDPGLGLRLIYFSYDVKMKEKGDIPEGYSVSREKKERFSLILESASTNQTSMYLCASHLAGVSGANVLTFGAGSRLTVL.

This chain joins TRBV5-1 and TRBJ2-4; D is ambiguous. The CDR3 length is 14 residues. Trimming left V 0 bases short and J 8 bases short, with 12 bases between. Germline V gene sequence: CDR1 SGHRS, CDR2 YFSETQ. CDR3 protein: CASSLGGTRDIQYF. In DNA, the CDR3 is TGCGCCAGCAGCTTGGGGGGAACAAGGGACATTCAGTACTTC.

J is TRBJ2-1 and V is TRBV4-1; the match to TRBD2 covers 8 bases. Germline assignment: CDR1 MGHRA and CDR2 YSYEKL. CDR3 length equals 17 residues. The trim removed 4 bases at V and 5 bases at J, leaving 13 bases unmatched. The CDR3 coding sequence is TGCGCCAGCAGCCCCTCCCACGGGGCGGGGGGAAACAATGAGCAGTTCTTC. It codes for CASSPSHGAGGNNEQFF.

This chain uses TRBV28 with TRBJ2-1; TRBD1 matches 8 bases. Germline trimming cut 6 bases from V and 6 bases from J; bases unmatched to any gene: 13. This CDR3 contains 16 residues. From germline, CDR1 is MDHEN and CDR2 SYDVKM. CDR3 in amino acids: CASRETGASSSNEQFF. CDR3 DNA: TGTGCCAGCAGGGAGACAGGGGCCAGCAGCAGCAATGAGCAGTTCTTC.

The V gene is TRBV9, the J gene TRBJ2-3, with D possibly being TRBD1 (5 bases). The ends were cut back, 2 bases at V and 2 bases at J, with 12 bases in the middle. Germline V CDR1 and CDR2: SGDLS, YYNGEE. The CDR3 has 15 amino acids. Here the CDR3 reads CASSVDGGATDTQYF. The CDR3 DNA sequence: TGTGCCAGCAGCGTGGACGGTGGGGCCACAGATACGCAGTATTTT.

The CDR3 nucleotides are TGTGCCAGCAGTTTTCAGGTGGCCACTGAAGCTTTCTTT. It specifies CASSFQVATEAFF. J is TRBJ1-1 and V is TRBV27; D gene uncertain. CDR1 and CDR2 from the germline V gene are MNHEY and SMNVEV (reference sequence). Trimming stripped 3 bases from V and 4 bases from J, with 9 bases between. The CDR3 totals 13 residues.

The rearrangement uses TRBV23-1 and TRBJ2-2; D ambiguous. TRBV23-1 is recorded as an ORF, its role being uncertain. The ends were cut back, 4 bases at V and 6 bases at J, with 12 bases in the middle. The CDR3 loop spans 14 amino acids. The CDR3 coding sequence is TGCGCCAGCAGTCGCCACGGGCAGTCCGGGGAGCTGTTTTTT. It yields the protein CASSRHGQSGELFF.

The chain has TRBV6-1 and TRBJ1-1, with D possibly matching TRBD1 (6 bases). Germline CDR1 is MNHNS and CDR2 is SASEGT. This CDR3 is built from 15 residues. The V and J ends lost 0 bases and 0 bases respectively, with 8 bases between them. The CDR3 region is CASSEAQGVNTEAFF. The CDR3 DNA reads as TGTGCCAGCAGTGAAGCACAGGGAGTGAACACTGAAGCTTTCTTT.